The next 32 T cell receptor beta chains were all read from a single sample in a study of regulatory T cells in long-lasting Graves disease (dated by TCRdb to about 2021). To prepare the library, multiplex PCR was applied. The instrument given in TCRdb is Illumina HiSeq 4000. To build TCR beta libraries, CDR3 regions were amplified by Arm-PCR using iRepertoire HTBI primers. TCRdb reanalyzed the raw reads on its own, using fastp at Q25 for trimming and MiXCR for clone calling, and kept in-frame beta chains. Each record represents a unique CDR3 protein, reported with the most common genes and DNA among its rows. Present in this sample are 250,000 or so distinct CDR3 sequences, more than 15% of which were seen just once. 13% to 15% of the sample rests with the top ten. The time point label on this specimen signifies: newly diagnosed GD, antithyroid drugs for less than 3 months. For both TCR sequencing and RNA sequencing, RNA was extracted from PBMCs in TRIzol.

These data also featured in a second study, about T cells in Graves' hyperthyroidism and ophthalmopathy.

Sequenced material: peripheral blood mononuclear cells (PBMCs), taken at new diagnosis, from a patient treated with antithyroid drugs. The receptors were sampled from a woman in her thirties with Graves disease. Donor details come from another sample of the same person, matched by shared clones.

This clonotype was picked up many times. The rearrangement uses TRBV7-8 and TRBJ2-5; D tentatively fits TRBD1 or TRBD2 (7 bases each). This CDR3 spans 15 amino acids. The ends were cut back, 2 bases at V and 5 bases at J, with 15 bases in the middle. The germline V gene has CDR1 SGHVS and CDR2 FQNEAQ. CDR3: CASSLMLQGGETQYF. The CDR3 bases are TGTGCCAGCAGCTTAATGCTGCAGGGGGGGGAGACCCAGTACTTC.

This clonotype has a count of ten or more. J is TRBJ1-2 and V is TRBV2; the match to TRBD1 covers 8 bases. The CDR3 is made up of 18 amino acids. The germline CDR1 and CDR2 sequences are SNHLY and FYNNEI. With V trimmed by 7 bases and J by 5 bases, 21 bases remained unmatched. The CDR3 sequence: CASTDETGQGGSPYGYTF. The CDR3 DNA reads as TGTGCCAGCACCGACGAGACCGGACAGGGAGGGAGCCCTTATGGCTACACCTTC.

This clonotype was found many times. The genes are TRBV19 and TRBJ1-1; D is unresolved. The CDR3 is made up of 13 amino acids. Trimming stripped 8 bases from V and 0 bases from J, with 10 bases between. The germline V gene encodes CDR1 LNHDA and CDR2 SQIVND (reference sequence). This CDR3 reads CASRSPLNTEAFF. Here the CDR3 DNA reads TGTGCCAGTCGGTCACCTCTGAACACTGAAGCTTTCTTT.

There are many counts of this clonotype. The chain recombines TRBV11-2 with TRBJ1-3; 8 bases align to TRBD1. The CDR3 has 18 amino acids. Germline lookup yields CDR1 SGHAT and CDR2 FQNNGV. The V gene end was trimmed by 1 base and the J gene end by 2 bases; junction bases not matched to a gene: 10. The CDR3: CASSLGVGGQGTGNTIYF. CDR3 DNA: TGTGCCAGCAGCTTAGGAGTCGGAGGACAGGGAACTGGAAACACCATATATTTT.

There are many counts of this clonotype. V gene TRBV29-1 combines with J gene TRBJ2-1, with D tentatively TRBD1 (5 bases). The CDR3 is made up of 14 amino acids. Per the germline V gene, CDR1 is SQVTM and CDR2 is ANQGSEA. Trimming removed 0 bases from V and 2 bases from J, with 8 bases in between. CDR3 sequence reads: CSVEEQAPYNEQFF. CDR3 DNA sequence: TGCAGCGTTGAAGAACAGGCCCCCTACAATGAGCAGTTCTTC.

The rearrangement uses TRBV5-4 and TRBJ2-1; 7 nucleotides align to TRBD1. The J segment lost 4 bases and the V segment lost 4 bases, leaving 8 bases of the junction unmatched. CDR3 length: 15 amino acids. Germline lookup yields CDR1 SGHNT and CDR2 YYREEE (reference sequence). As DNA, the CDR3 is TGTGCCAGCAGCGTAGGAAACAGGGGTTACAATGAGCAGTTCTTC. Protein: CASSVGNRGYNEQFF.

This clonotype showed up many times. The chain has TRBV14 and TRBJ2-1; perhaps D is TRBD1 or TRBD2 (5 bases each). The V gene's germline CDR1 is SGHDN and CDR2 FVKESK. This CDR3 spans 16 amino acids. V lost 1 base and J 4 bases, leaving 14 bases between the germline ends. The CDR3 bases are TGTGCCAGCAGCCAAGTCTCTCGAGGGGATTACAATGAGCAGTTCTTC. Amino acids: CASSQVSRGDYNEQFF. The complete variable domain, with remaining parts taken from reference TRBV14 and TRBJ2-1, reads EAGVTQFPSHSVIEKGQTVTLRCDPISGHDNLYWYRRVMGKEIKFLLHFVKESKQDESGMPNNRFLAERTGGTYSTLKVQPAELEDSGVYFCASSQVSRGDYNEQFFGPGTRLTVL.

This clonotype occurred many times. V is TRBV3-1 and J is TRBJ2-4; no definite D call. The CDR3 sequence is 15 residues long. Germline-derived CDR1 and CDR2 are LGHDT and YNNKEL (reference sequence). V was cut by 1 base and J by 4 bases, with 11 bases left in between. The CDR3: CASSQGVYGKNIQYF. In DNA form, the CDR3 reads TGTGCCAGCAGCCAAGGGGTTTACGGGAAAAACATTCAGTACTTC. Together with reference TRBV3-1 and TRBJ2-4, the CDR3 gives the full variable domain: DTAVSQTPKYLVTQMGNDKSIKCEQNLGHDTMYWYKQDSKKFLKIMFSYNNKELIINETVPNRFSPKSPDKAHLNLHINSLELGDSAVYFCASSQGVYGKNIQYFGAGTRLSVL.

This clonotype occurred many times. The chain uses TRBV29-1 and TRBJ2-1; TRBD2 matches 9 bases. Germline trimming cut 6 bases from V and 9 bases from J; bases unmatched to any gene: 9. The CDR3 sequence is 13 residues long. The germline V gene has CDR1 SQVTM and CDR2 ANQGSEA. The CDR3, as DNA: TGCAGCGTCCTACTAGCGGGTCTAAGTGAGCAGTTCTTC. It is translated as CSVLLAGLSEQFF.

This clonotype was seen only once. The V call is TRBV20-1, the J call TRBJ1-6; D is perhaps TRBD1 (6 bases). Between the trimmed V and J ends, which lost 4 bases and 5 bases, there was a span of 12 bases. Per the germline V gene, CDR1 is DFQATT and CDR2 is SNEGSKA (reference sequence). This CDR3 contains 14 residues. The CDR3 reads CSANRGGNNSPLHF. The CDR3 bases are TGCAGTGCTAATCGAGGGGGGAATAATTCACCCCTCCACTTT.

This clonotype was seen more than once but under ten times. The CDR3 here is CASRKRTGGTGELFF. In nucleotides, the CDR3 is TGTGCCAGCAGGAAAAGGACAGGGGGCACCGGGGAGCTGTTTTTT. The J gene is TRBJ2-2, the V gene TRBV12-3 or TRBV12-4; 10 nucleotides line up with TRBD1. The CDR3 extends over 15 amino acids. J gave up 4 bases and V 6 bases, and 5 bases lay outside the gene matches.

This clonotype came up a few times. A much larger clone is a single base away; this may be a read error. The chain joins TRBV7-9 to TRBJ1-2; D is unclear. The CDR3 runs 15 residues. The germline CDR1 and CDR2 sequences are SEHNR and FQNEAQ (reference sequence). As DNA, the CDR3 is TGTGCCTGCAGCTTGTTAACCGCCGCCAACTATGGCTACACCTTC. Translated, it gives CACSLLTAANYGYTF.

The chain uses TRBV7-2 and TRBJ2-3; the match to TRBD2 covers 11 bases. Germline V lookup: CDR1 SGHTA, CDR2 FQGNSA. The CDR3 extends over 17 amino acids. J was trimmed by 2 bases and V by 2 bases; bases with no gene match: 6. The CDR3 nucleotides read TGTGCCAGCAGCTTACTTTATAGCGGGGGGGCCACAGATACGCAGTATTTT. Its translation is CASSLLYSGGATDTQYF.

This clonotype was counted ten times or more. The chain links TRBV11-2 to TRBJ2-4; 14 bases line up with TRBD2. Germline V lookup: CDR1 SGHAT, CDR2 FQNNGV. V dropped 0 bases and J dropped 0; count of bases not matched to a gene: 7. The CDR3 length is 20 residues. CDR3 loop: CASSLDVTSGGERAKNIQYF. Written as DNA, the CDR3 is TGTGCCAGCAGCTTAGATGTGACTAGCGGGGGGGAACGAGCCAAAAACATTCAGTACTTC. Filled out from reference TRBV11-2 and TRBJ2-4, the complete variable domain reads EAGVAQSPRYKIIEKRQSVAFWCNPISGHATLYWYQQILGQGPKLLIQFQNNGVVDDSQLPKDRFSAERLKGVDSTLKIQPAKLEDSAVYLCASSLDVTSGGERAKNIQYFGAGTRLSVL.

The rearrangement uses TRBV3-1 and TRBJ2-7, with unresolved D. Germline CDR1 and CDR2: LGHDT and YNNKEL (reference sequence). The CDR3 loop spans 14 amino acids. V lost 0 bases to trimming and J lost 3 bases, with 9 bases between them. The CDR3 is CASSQDLVGYEQYF. The CDR3 DNA reads as TGTGCCAGCAGCCAAGACTTGGTCGGCTACGAGCAGTACTTC.

In this sample, this clonotype turned up many times. The chain uses TRBV25-1 and TRBJ2-7; D not resolved. This CDR3 is 16 amino acids long. The germline CDR1 and CDR2 sequences are MGHDK and SYGVNS. V was shortened by 3 bases and J by 4 bases, with 19 bases between the two germline ends. CDR3: CASSETVGSSPYEQYF. The CDR3 DNA reads TGTGCCAGCAGTGAGACGGTTGGAAGTTCGCCGTACGAGCAGTACTTC.

The chain couples TRBV20-1 to TRBJ1-2; a weak D match, TRBD1 (5 bases). Germline V gene data show CDR1 as DFQATT and CDR2 as SNEGSKA (reference sequence). V was cut by 6 bases and J by 3 bases, with 17 bases left in between. This CDR3 region has 14 residues. The CDR3 DNA reads TGCAGTGCAGTCCCGGGAGGGGTCGACTATGGCTACACCTTC. Translated, it gives CSAVPGGVDYGYTF.

A single count supports this clonotype. For the CDR3, the DNA is TGTGCCAGCAGTTTACTAAGTAATTACTACAATGAGCAGTTCTTC. Its protein is CASSLLSNYYNEQFF. The V and J genes are TRBV27 and TRBJ2-1; D remains unclear. The CDR3 is 15 residues long. Per germline, CDR1 MNHEY and CDR2 SMNVEV (reference sequence). The V and J ends lost 2 bases and 3 bases respectively, with 11 bases between them.

This clonotype was counted a few times. The CDR3 coding sequence is TGTGCCAGCAGCTTGAGAGGCGTCCTGACTTTC. Residues: CASSLRGVLTF. The gene calls are TRBV7-2 and TRBJ2-6; the D is unclear. In germline, CDR1 is SGHTA, CDR2 FQGNSA. There are 11 residues in the CDR3. Trimming left V 3 bases short and J 12 bases short, with 6 bases between. Filled out from reference TRBV7-2 and TRBJ2-6, the complete variable domain reads GAGVSQSPSNKVTEKGKDVELRCDPISGHTALYWYRQSLGQGLEFLIYFQGNSAPDKSGLPSDRFSAERTGGSVSTLTIQRTQQEDSAVYLCASSLRGVLTFGAGSRLTVL.

As concerns this clonotype: Being one base from a much bigger clone, this may be a read error. The rearrangement links TRBV6-2 or TRBV6-3 to TRBJ1-4; D uncertain. The CDR3 totals 14 residues. Germline V lookup: CDR1 MNHEY, CDR2 SVGEGT. In nucleotides, the CDR3 is TGTGCCGGCAGTGAATACGGCCCTAATGAAAAACTGTTTTTT. It yields the protein CAGSEYGPNEKLFF.

With respect to this clonotype: This may come from a read error, since a much larger clone is one base off. No conserved phenylalanine or tryptophan ends this CDR3, so it is likely a read error. The chain carries TRBV12-3 or TRBV12-4 and TRBJ1-2, with TRBD1 matching over 10 bases. The CDR3 extends over 15 amino acids. The V and J ends lost 4 bases and 6 bases, in that order; junction bases with no gene match: 8. The CDR3: CASSSRTGGGHGYTL. The CDR3 region has the DNA TGTGCCAGCAGTTCAAGGACAGGGGGGGGACATGGCTACACCCTC.

This clonotype has a handful of counts. The rearrangement uses TRBV6-1 and TRBJ2-5; D gene ambiguous. Germline lookup yields CDR1 MNHNS and CDR2 SASEGT. With 4 bases removed from V and 7 bases from J, the gap between germline ends came to 13 bases. The CDR3 runs to 13 residues. CDR3 nucleotides: TGTGCCAGCAGTGTTTATAGGGCAGGGACCCAGTACTTC. Translating it yields CASSVYRAGTQYF.

This clonotype was seen many times. The chain combines TRBV27 with TRBJ1-3, with 7 bases aligning to TRBD1. Per the germline V gene, CDR1 is MNHEY and CDR2 is SMNVEV (reference sequence). Losses at the gene ends were 7 bases for V and 3 bases for J; bases not matched to a gene: 3. The CDR3 covers 13 residues. CDR3 sequence: CASKGADGNTIYF. The CDR3 bases are TGTGCCAGCAAGGGGGCGGATGGAAACACCATATATTTT.

The sample holds many counts of this clonotype. This chain uses TRBV10-3 with TRBJ2-3; TRBD2 agrees at 8 bases. V lost 0 bases, J lost 4 bases, and 6 bases stayed unmatched. This CDR3 is built from 16 residues. Germline assignment: CDR1 ENHRY and CDR2 SYGVKD. The CDR3: CAISESGAGVPDTQYF. CDR3 DNA sequence: TGTGCCATCAGTGAGTCGGGAGCGGGGGTACCAGATACGCAGTATTTT.

The chain employs TRBV18 and TRBJ1-1; 8 bases fit TRBD1. The V segment lost 4 bases and the J segment 1 base; nucleotides outside the gene matches: 5. CDR1 KGHSH and CDR2 LQKENI come from the germline V gene. CDR3 length: 15 amino acids. The CDR3 loop reads CASSRTGNENTEAFF. The CDR3 DNA follows: TGTGCCAGCTCACGGACAGGGAACGAGAACACTGAAGCTTTCTTT.

This clonotype has at least ten counts. The chain combines TRBV4-1 with TRBJ2-7; a possible D gene is TRBD2 (5 bases). The CDR3 contains 14 residues. Germline V gene sequence: CDR1 MGHRA, CDR2 YSYEKL. Trimming took 1 base from V and 5 from J, leaving 12 bases between them. In nucleotides, the CDR3 is TGCGCCAGCAGCCAAGCGAGGGAGTGGAACGAGCAGTACTTC. Its protein product is CASSQAREWNEQYF.

This clonotype was found many times. The chain has TRBV12-3 or TRBV12-4 and TRBJ2-7, with 10 bases aligning to TRBD2. V trimming: 3 bases; J trimming: 2 bases; junction bases outside the gene matches: 10. The CDR3 spans 17 residues. Here the CDR3 reads CASSFVTLAGAAYEQYF. The CDR3 nucleotides read TGTGCCAGCAGTTTCGTAACCCTAGCGGGGGCCGCCTACGAGCAGTACTTC.

This clonotype was recorded at least ten times. This chain joins TRBV12-3 or TRBV12-4 and TRBJ2-1; D call uncertain. With 2 bases removed from V and 0 bases from J, the gap between germline ends came to 5 bases. The CDR3 covers 14 residues. Here the CDR3 reads CASSLTSSYNEQFF. In DNA form, the CDR3 reads TGTGCCAGCAGTTTAACAAGCTCCTACAATGAGCAGTTCTTC.

This clonotype appeared many times. The rearrangement uses TRBV12-3 or TRBV12-4 and TRBJ1-1, with D uncertain. V shed 5 bases and J shed 10 bases, with 11 bases lying between them. The CDR3 is 11 amino acids. The CDR3, as DNA: TGTGCCAGCAGTCCCCTGGGGTCAGCTTTCTTT. Protein sequence: CASSPLGSAFF.

V and J are TRBV28 and TRBJ2-5, with 12 bases aligning to TRBD1. V shed 5 bases and J 5 bases; nucleotides not matched to a gene: 6. Germline CDR1 and CDR2: MDHEN and SYDVKM. CDR3 length: 15 amino acids. The CDR3 is CASSAGDRGLETQYF. The CDR3 nucleotides are TGTGCCAGCAGTGCCGGGGACAGGGGGCTGGAGACCCAGTACTTC.

This clonotype was seen at least ten times. The chain joins TRBV27 to TRBJ1-1; 11 bases agree with TRBD1. V was pared by 7 bases and J by 5 bases, with 9 bases of the junction left unmatched. Germline V gene lookup returns CDR1 MNHEY and CDR2 SMNVEV (reference sequence). CDR3 length: 15 amino acids. CDR3 region: CASTLSGTGGTEAFF. DNA of the CDR3: TGTGCCAGCACCCTCTCCGGGACAGGGGGAACTGAAGCTTTCTTT.

There are many counts of this clonotype. This chain connects TRBV12-3 or TRBV12-4 to TRBJ2-1; tentatively, D is TRBD1 or TRBD2 (5 bases each). V was trimmed by 2 bases and J by 10 bases, leaving 9 bases between them. The CDR3 length is 12 residues. The CDR3 bases are TGTGCCAGCAGTTTACGGGGCTGGGAGCAGTTCTTC. Protein sequence: CASSLRGWEQFF.